This T cell receptor beta chain was identified in a study of T cells in Graves' hyperthyroidism and ophthalmopathy. Amplification of TCR beta CDR3 regions used RNA as the template. Primed by the HTBI set, a first-round RT-PCR was run on the TCR CDR3. MiXCR, run by TCRdb on the multiplex PCR reads, gives a single entry per CDR3 protein. The repertoire holds roughly 570,000 distinct CDR3 sequences, with under 60% as singletons. Patients aged 18 to 65 had newly diagnosed hyperthyroidism that had lasted under 2 months. Diagnoses used clinical symptoms, serum thyroxine and TRAb, thyroid ultrasound and orbital computed tomography. Germline CDR1 KGHDR, CDR2 SFDVKD. This CDR3 contains 14 residues. V gave up 0 bases and J gave up 5 bases, with 8 bases separating them. This clonotype occurred a few times.

The TCR was taken from a woman between 18 and 29 years old with Graves' hyperthyroidism. The rearrangement joins TRBV24-1 to TRBJ2-3, with D hard to call. The sequenced sample was peripheral blood or thyroid tissue (not recorded which). In nucleotides, the CDR3 is TGTGCCACCAGTGATTTGTGGGGTCGAGATACGCAGTATTTT. Protein sequence: CATSDLWGRDTQYF.